This T cell receptor beta chain emerged from a study of blood T cell repertoires in COVID-19. Libraries were prepared by immunoSEQ multiplex PCR; TCRdb keeps only in-frame clonotypes and omits some of them. This sample has some 150,000 clones, with around four fifths found just once. The CDR3 consists of 10 residues. The V and J ends lost 3 bases and 3 bases respectively, with 2 bases between them. In germline, CDR1 is DFQATT, CDR2 SNEGSKA (reference sequence). All recovered Cohort 3 donors got two negative PCRs, got clearance, or saw symptom resolution. This TCR was sampled from a middle-aged woman who had recovered from COVID-19. The sequenced material came from PBMCs or T cells enriched from blood (not recorded which). The chain joins TRBV20-1 to TRBJ2-5; no definite D call. This CDR3 is CSASKETQYF. Here the CDR3 DNA reads TGCAGTGCTAGCAAAGAGACCCAGTACTTC.